This TCR beta chain was sequenced in a study of T-cell memory formation after mild COVID-19. TCRalpha and TCRbeta libraries used 5'RACE with constant-segment primers and UMIs. TCRdb reprocessed the 5' RACE reads with MiXCR, giving one entry per CDR3 protein. The repertoire holds 400,000 to 500,000 distinct CDR3 sequences, with approximately 25% as singletons. CDR3 length equals 13 residues. Looked up from germline, CDR1 is SQVTM and CDR2 is ANQGSEA. V gave up 5 bases and J gave up 2 bases, with 13 bases separating them. Whole-study results and caveats: The CD4+ clones that contracted clustered mainly within CM and EM, and the CD8+ clones concentrated in EMRA. Detection of some responders pre-infection suggested pre-existing cross-reactive memory T cells participated. Whether day 37 second-wave clones are SARS-CoV-2-specific was not confirmed.

As to this clonotype: Its antigen is currently unknown.

The gene calls are TRBV29-1 and TRBJ2-7, with unresolved D. The sample consisted of PBMCs or a T cell subset sorted from them (not recorded which). The sequence was obtained from an adult woman who had mild COVID-19 (a few samples of this study predate the infection). Cell type and time point are not known. The CDR3 reads CSVYLEQAYEQYF. DNA for the CDR3: TGCAGCGTTTACCTCGAGCAGGCCTACGAGCAGTACTTC.